Here is one TCR beta chain with its context. This entry belongs to a study of blood T cell repertoires in COVID-19. In the study overall: The analysed material was cDNA or gDNA that came from T cells, B-cell-depleted T cells, or PBMCs.

Germline V gives CDR1 LGHNA, CDR2 YNFKEQ. V lost 2 bases and J lost 0, with 8 bases in between. This CDR3 spans 15 amino acids. Per the original methods: Amplifying reference gene primers gave estimates of nucleated cell counts. Sequencing used immunoSEQ multiplex PCR; TCRdb keeps in-frame clones, though not all of them. Clonal size and the V and J genes are those of that table, whereas D and trimming came from the DNA. The sample shows under 200,000 clones, roughly 83% of them seen only once. Source material: peripheral blood. The chain employs TRBV4-2 and TRBJ1-5; D uncertain. This TCR came from a woman aged 60-75 years with acute or convalescent COVID-19. The CDR3 loop reads CASSQSPGSNQPQHF. Here the CDR3 DNA reads TGTGCCAGCAGCCAATCCCCCGGTAGCAATCAGCCCCAGCATTTT.